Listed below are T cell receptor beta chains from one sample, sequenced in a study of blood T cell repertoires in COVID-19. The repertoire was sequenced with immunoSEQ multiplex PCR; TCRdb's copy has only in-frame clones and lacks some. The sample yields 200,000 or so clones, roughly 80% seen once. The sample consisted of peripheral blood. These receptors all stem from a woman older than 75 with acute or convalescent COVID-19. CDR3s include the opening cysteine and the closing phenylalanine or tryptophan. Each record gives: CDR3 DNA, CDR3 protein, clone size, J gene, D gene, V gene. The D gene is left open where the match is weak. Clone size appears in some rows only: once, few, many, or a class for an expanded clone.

DNA: TGTGCCAGCAGCGTAGCGGGGGGGGGTTCACCCCTCCACTTT
CDR3: CASSVAGGGSPLHF
size: few
J: TRBJ1-6
D: .
V: TRBV9

DNA: TGTGCCAGCAGCCCGTCAGGGACTTACGGGTATACGCAGTATTTT
CDR3: CASSPSGTYGYTQYF
size: .
J: TRBJ2-3
D: .
V: TRBV2

DNA: TGTGCCAGCACCCAAACGACAGGGCCCACCTACGAGCAGTACTTC
CDR3: CASTQTTGPTYEQYF
size: once
J: TRBJ2-7
D: TRBD1
V: TRBV4-2

DNA: TGTGCCAGTAGGGGGGAAACAGGGGGCCTGAGTGGCTACACCTTC
CDR3: CASRGETGGLSGYTF
size: .
J: TRBJ1-2
D: TRBD1
V: TRBV19

DNA: TGTGCCAGCAGTATTTATATGAACACTGAAGCTTTCTTT
CDR3: CASSIYMNTEAFF
size: few
J: TRBJ1-1
D: .
V: TRBV2

DNA: TGTGCCAGCAGCTTAACGGGGCTAGCGGGAGGGCCAAAGGGACACGAGCAGTACTTC
CDR3: CASSLTGLAGGPKGHEQYF
size: .
J: TRBJ2-7
D: TRBD2
V: TRBV11-2

DNA: TGTGCCAGCAGCCAGATAGCGCGGGGGGGCGATAACAATGAGCAGTTCTTC
CDR3: CASSQIARGGDNNEQFF
size: .
J: TRBJ2-1
D: TRBD2
V: TRBV4-2

DNA: TGTGCCAGCTCACCAGCGGTGGCCAATGAGCAGTTCTTC
CDR3: CASSPAVANEQFF
size: .
J: TRBJ2-1
D: .
V: TRBV18

DNA: TGTGCCAGCAGTTTCCAGGGGGGCAACGTCCTGACTTTC
CDR3: CASSFQGGNVLTF
size: .
J: TRBJ2-6
D: .
V: TRBV12-3/TRBV12-4

DNA: TGTGCCAGCAGTGTAGCACTGTCGTCGTGGACTGAAGCTTTCTTT
CDR3: CASSVALSSWTEAFF
size: .
J: TRBJ1-1
D: .
V: TRBV28

DNA: TGTGCCAGCAGCGACAGGTCCGGGTATGGCTACACCTTC
CDR3: CASSDRSGYGYTF
size: .
J: TRBJ1-2
D: .
V: TRBV7-3

DNA: TGTGCCAGTAGCACCGGGGGGCTTAACACTGAAGCTTTCTTT
CDR3: CASSTGGLNTEAFF
size: .
J: TRBJ1-1
D: .
V: TRBV19

DNA: TGTGCCAGTAGTATCACAGGGGTGACCACTGAAGCTTTCTTT
CDR3: CASSITGVTTEAFF
size: few
J: TRBJ1-1
D: TRBD1
V: TRBV19

DNA: TGTGCCAGCAGCTTAAACGGGCAGGGGAATTCACCCCTCCACTTT
CDR3: CASSLNGQGNSPLHF
size: .
J: TRBJ1-6
D: .
V: TRBV7-3

DNA: TGCGCCAGCAGCCAAGATCAGTCAGGGGTCTATCAGCCCCAGCATTTT
CDR3: CASSQDQSGVYQPQHF
size: once
J: TRBJ1-5
D: .
V: TRBV4-1

DNA: TGTGCCAGCAGCTTAAGCCGGGACAGACGAGCCGGGGAGCTGTTTTTT
CDR3: CASSLSRDRRAGELFF
size: .
J: TRBJ2-2
D: TRBD1
V: TRBV7-3

DNA: TGTGCCAGTAGTGTACAGGGGGTCCCCGGGGAGCTGTTTTTT
CDR3: CASSVQGVPGELFF
size: few
J: TRBJ2-2
D: TRBD1
V: TRBV19

DNA: TGTGCTAGCAGCCCTAGGGCGGCGGGGGGGATCGGAGAGACCCAGTACTTC
CDR3: CASSPRAAGGIGETQYF
size: .
J: TRBJ2-5
D: TRBD2
V: TRBV7-7

DNA: TGTGCTAGTGCCGTACTCCTAGGGGGTGGTCAGCCCCAGCATTTT
CDR3: CASAVLLGGGQPQHF
size: .
J: TRBJ1-5
D: .
V: TRBV12-5

DNA: TGTGCCAGCTCGGACAGGGTAGGGGAAAAACTGTTTTTT
CDR3: CASSDRVGEKLFF
size: .
J: TRBJ1-4
D: TRBD1
V: TRBV18

DNA: TGTGCCAGCAGCTCTGAGCGACACTATGGCTACACCTTC
CDR3: CASSSERHYGYTF
size: few
J: TRBJ1-2
D: .
V: TRBV7-2

DNA: TGTGCCAGCAGCTACTCCGTCGGGAGCACAGATACGCAGTATTTT
CDR3: CASSYSVGSTDTQYF
size: few
J: TRBJ2-3
D: .
V: TRBV28

DNA: TGCGCCAGCAGCTCCCAGTCGGGACAGAGAGTCTCTGGAAACACCATATATTTT
CDR3: CASSSQSGQRVSGNTIYF
size: .
J: TRBJ1-3
D: TRBD1
V: TRBV5-1

DNA: TGTGCCAGTACCACAGGCTCAGTGAACACTGAAGCTTTCTTT
CDR3: CASTTGSVNTEAFF
size: .
J: TRBJ1-1
D: .
V: TRBV19

DNA: TGTGCCAGTGGGTCAGGGTCCGGTCAGCCCCAGCATTTT
CDR3: CASGSGSGQPQHF
size: .
J: TRBJ1-5
D: .
V: TRBV19

DNA: TGCAGCGTCCTTCCGACAGGGCCCTACACAGATACGCAGTATTTT
CDR3: CSVLPTGPYTDTQYF
size: .
J: TRBJ2-3
D: TRBD1
V: TRBV29-1

DNA: TGTGCCAGCAGTCCCGGGACTAGCTCAGATACGCAGTATTTT
CDR3: CASSPGTSSDTQYF
size: .
J: TRBJ2-3
D: TRBD2
V: TRBV6-2/TRBV6-3